The 23 T cell receptor beta chains reported below all come from one sample, sequenced in a study of cytomegalovirus exposure and HLA in healthy donors. PCR primers comprised 60 Vbeta and 13 Jbeta primers. The table came from immunoSEQ multiplex PCR; TCRdb's copy has only in-frame clones and leaves some out. The sample yields about 190,000 clones, roughly four fifths seen once. Sequencing used PBMCs. The receptor set was obtained from a woman younger than 45 in good health and CMV-seropositive.

V usage is TRBV10-2 and J usage is TRBJ2-2; perhaps TRBD2 as D (6 bases). V was shortened by 5 bases and J by 3 bases, with 7 bases between the two germline ends. Germline V lookup: CDR1 WSHSY, CDR2 SAAADI. This CDR3 is 13 amino acids long. This CDR3 reads CASSREDTGELFF. The CDR3 nucleotides are TGCGCCAGCAGTAGGGAGGACACCGGGGAGCTGTTTTTT.

The count of this clone is one. The chain couples TRBV2 to TRBJ1-4; 9 nucleotides agree with TRBD1. The V gene end was trimmed by 6 bases and the J gene end by 8 bases; junction bases not matched to a gene: 7. Germline assignment: CDR1 SNHLY and CDR2 FYNNEI. The CDR3 has 14 residues. CDR3 coding DNA: TGTGCCAGCAGGAGGGACAGGGTTGGGGAAAAACTGTTTTTT. Encoded protein: CASRRDRVGEKLFF.

The chain uses TRBV29-1 and TRBJ1-1, with 8 positions matching TRBD1. Per germline, CDR1 SQVTM and CDR2 ANQGSEA. The CDR3 has 16 amino acids. J gave up 0 bases and V 5 bases, and 11 bases lay outside the gene matches. The CDR3 DNA is TGCAGCGTTTGGGACAGGCGGGGGACTATGAACACTGAAGCTTTCTTT. As protein: CSVWDRRGTMNTEAFF.

A few counts support this clone. This may be a read error: a much more frequent sequence differs by one nucleotide. The rearrangement uses TRBV6-5 and TRBJ2-2; tentatively, D is TRBD2 (5 bases). V lost 4 bases to trimming and J lost 1 base, with 7 bases between them. Per germline, CDR1 MNHEY and CDR2 SVGAGI. CDR3 length equals 14 residues. The CDR3 is CASSLGENTGELFF. The DNA for the CDR3 is TGTGCCAGCAGTTTGGGAGAGAACACCGGGGAGCTGTTTTTT.

The chain joins TRBV10-1 to TRBJ2-5; D possibly corresponds to TRBD2 (6 bases). The DNA matches TRBJ2-7 better at its end, which makes the J call doubtful. The CDR3 length is 13 residues. Per the germline V gene, CDR1 is WNHNN and CDR2 is SYGVQD (reference sequence). CDR3 coding DNA: TGCGCCAGCAGTGCGGGAGTGGGGAACGAGCAGTACTTC. Translated, it gives CASSAGVGNEQYF.

This chain links TRBV6-6 with TRBJ2-3; D remains ambiguous. This CDR3 is built from 13 residues. The V gene's germline CDR1 is MNHNY and CDR2 SVGAGI (reference sequence). The V end lost 6 bases, the J end lost 5 bases, and 12 bases lay between the germline ends. DNA of the CDR3: TGTGCCAGCAGCCTAAGAACCTTAGATACGCAGTATTTT. It translates to CASSLRTLDTQYF.

This rearrangement joins TRBV6-6 to TRBJ2-3; 8 nucleotides align to TRBD1. There are 16 residues in the CDR3. The germline CDR1 and CDR2 sequences are MNHNY and SVGAGI (reference sequence). After removal of 6 bases from V and 8 bases from J, the junction contained 16 bases not matched to a gene. Here the CDR3 DNA reads TGTGCCAGCAGCCCCTCCTGGACAGGGAGAATCGGTACGCAGTATTTT. Translated: CASSPSWTGRIGTQYF.

The chain is built from TRBV5-1 and TRBJ1-1; D is perhaps TRBD1 (5 bases). This CDR3 is built from 13 residues. Trimming removed 9 bases at V and 0 bases at J, with 12 bases between. From germline, CDR1 is SGHRS and CDR2 YFSETQ. The CDR3 region is CATQTEMNTEAFF. The CDR3 nucleotides are TGCGCCACCCAGACAGAAATGAACACTGAAGCTTTCTTT.

Regarding this clone: The sample carries other DNA sequences with the same CDR3. CDR3 residues: CSGGQGTNTGELFF. The DNA of the CDR3 is TGCAGCGGGGGACAGGGGACGAACACCGGGGAGCTGTTTTTT. This chain links TRBV29-1 with TRBJ2-2; 10 positions agree with TRBD1. CDR1 and CDR2 from the germline V gene are SQVTM and ANQGSEA. The CDR3 contains 14 residues. With 7 bases clipped from V and 0 bases from J, the junction kept 2 bases outside the gene matches.

This chain links TRBV9 with TRBJ1-1, with D maybe TRBD1 (5 bases). Trimming removed 4 bases from V and 4 bases from J, with 14 bases in between. The CDR3 extends over 14 amino acids. Per germline, CDR1 SGDLS and CDR2 YYNGEE. The CDR3 protein is CASSPPSGGTEAFF. The CDR3 nucleotides read TGTGCCAGCAGCCCCCCAAGCGGGGGCACTGAAGCTTTCTTT.

The chain joins TRBV28 to TRBJ2-5, with 7 nucleotides matching TRBD1. Germline assignment: CDR1 MDHEN and CDR2 SYDVKM. V dropped 8 bases and J dropped 13; count of bases not matched to a gene: 7. This CDR3 region has 10 residues. The DNA of the CDR3 is TGTGCCAGCGAGGGGGCACTTCGGTACTTC. Its translation: CASEGALRYF.

J is TRBJ2-1 and V is TRBV27, with 7 bases identical to TRBD1. Germline lookup yields CDR1 MNHEY and CDR2 SMNVEV (reference sequence). The length of the CDR3 is 17 residues. V was clipped by 2 bases and J by 0 bases; unmatched bases: 7. CDR3 sequence (DNA): TGTGCCAGCAGTTTACTCCACAGGGGAAGCTCCTACAATGAGCAGTTCTTC. Translated: CASSLLHRGSSYNEQFF.

The chain has TRBV28 and TRBJ1-4; possible D gene TRBD1, 5 bases. V dropped 3 bases and J dropped 4 bases, with 15 bases sitting between them. CDR3 size: 16 residues. Germline CDR1 reads MDHEN; CDR2 reads SYDVKM. The CDR3 region is CASSFSRALLNEKLFF. In DNA form, the CDR3 reads TGTGCCAGCAGTTTCTCCAGGGCCCTACTTAATGAAAAACTGTTTTTT.

The chain links TRBV6-1 to TRBJ2-1, with TRBD2 matching 11 bases. CDR1 and CDR2 from the germline V gene are MNHNS and SASEGT. CDR3 length equals 16 residues. Losses at the gene ends were 2 bases for V and 10 bases for J; bases not matched to a gene: 10. The CDR3 spells CASSEFTSGSAGEQFF. The CDR3 region has the DNA TGTGCCAGCAGTGAATTTACTAGCGGGAGTGCCGGAGAGCAGTTCTTC.

This chain joins TRBV5-1 and TRBJ1-4, with D perhaps TRBD1 (6 bases). The CDR3 length is 14 residues. The V end lost 1 base, the J end lost 8 bases, and 12 bases lay between the germline ends. Germline V gene data show CDR1 as SGHRS and CDR2 as YFSETQ. The CDR3 DNA sequence: TGCGCCAGCAGCTTGCGGCCTCAGGGGGAAAAACTGTTTTTT. Encoded protein: CASSLRPQGEKLFF.

The chain is built from TRBV14 and TRBJ2-4; 10 positions agree with TRBD1. The CDR3 loop spans 17 amino acids. Trimming took 1 base from V and 2 from J; bases not matched to a gene: 5. Germline values: CDR1 SGHDN, CDR2 FVKESK. CDR3 nucleotides: TGTGCCAGCAGCCAAGTTGCGACAGGGGGCCCCAAAAACATTCAGTACTTC. Residues: CASSQVATGGPKNIQYF.

DNA for the CDR3: TGCGCCAGCAGCCCGGACAGGGGGTCCAATGAGCAGTTCTTC. It specifies CASSPDRGSNEQFF. This rearrangement joins TRBV5-1 to TRBJ2-1, with TRBD1 identical over 10 bases. This CDR3 is 14 amino acids long. The germline V gene has CDR1 SGHRS and CDR2 YFSETQ. Trimming cost V 4 bases and J 6 bases; bases outside gene matches: 4.

The V call is TRBV11-2, the J call TRBJ1-1; a possible D gene is TRBD1 (5 bases). This CDR3 region has 15 residues. The ends were cut back, 4 bases at V and 7 bases at J, with 19 bases in the middle. Germline CDR1 is SGHAT and CDR2 is FQNNGV. CDR3 amino acids: CASSSIQGRRGEAFF. CDR3 DNA: TGTGCCAGCAGCTCTATCCAGGGAAGGCGTGGTGAAGCTTTCTTT.

The sample holds one count of this clone. The rearrangement uses TRBV28 and TRBJ1-2; a possible D gene is TRBD1 (6 bases). The germline CDR1 and CDR2 sequences are MDHEN and SYDVKM. Trimming cost V 6 bases and J 3 bases, with 11 bases left between them. This CDR3 has 13 residues. CDR3 nucleotide sequence: TGTGCCAGCAGCCAATACAGGGACTATGGCTACACCTTC. Protein: CASSQYRDYGYTF.

This clone has more than one count but fewer than ten. The chain is built from TRBV11-2 and TRBJ2-1; 8 nucleotides align to TRBD2. This CDR3 region has 16 residues. V lost 0 bases to trimming and J lost 3 bases; unmatched junction nucleotides: 4. Per the germline V gene, CDR1 is SGHAT and CDR2 is FQNNGV. CDR3 amino acids: CASSLDGSGSYNEQFF. The CDR3 DNA reads TGTGCCAGCAGCTTAGACGGAAGCGGGAGCTACAATGAGCAGTTCTTC.

The chain is built from TRBV27 and TRBJ2-5; D remains unclear. Trimming cost V 5 bases and J 4 bases, with 8 bases left between them. CDR1 is MNHEY and CDR2 is SMNVEV in the germline V gene (reference sequence). This CDR3 has 12 amino acids. For the CDR3, the DNA is TGTGCCAGCAGTGTATTCGGAGAGACCCAGTACTTC. This gives the protein CASSVFGETQYF.

This clone came up a few times. The chain couples TRBV7-9 to TRBJ2-5; TRBD1 aligns across 8 bases. V was clipped by 5 bases and J by 5 bases; unmatched bases: 4. Germline V gene data show CDR1 as SEHNR and CDR2 as FQNEAQ (reference sequence). The CDR3 is 13 amino acids. This chain's CDR3 is CASSPGQGETQYF. In nucleotides, the CDR3 is TGTGCCAGCAGCCCAGGACAGGGCGAGACCCAGTACTTC.

This clone has just a few counts. The chain carries TRBV15 and TRBJ1-1; D possibly corresponds to TRBD1 (6 bases). The V end was cut by 5 bases, the J end by 4 bases, with 14 bases between. Germline V gives CDR1 LNHNV, CDR2 YYDKDF (reference sequence). The CDR3 contains 14 residues. The CDR3 sequence is CATSGGGRGTEAFF. CDR3 sequence (DNA): TGTGCCACCAGCGGAGGGGGTAGGGGCACTGAAGCTTTCTTT. The whole variable domain, remainder taken from reference TRBV15 and TRBJ1-1, is DAMVIQNPRYQVTQFGKPVTLSCSQTLNHNVMYWYQQKSSQAPKLLFHYYDKDFNNEADTPDNFQSRRPNTSFCFLDIRSPGLGDTAMYLCATSGGGRGTEAFFGQGTRLTVV.